The next 14 T cell receptor beta chains were all read from a single sample in a study of CD8+CD57+ T cells in acquired aplastic anemia. CD8+CD57+ cell expansion, shown by flow cytometry, had occurred in the patients selected for sequencing. TCR beta VDJ and CDR3 profiles were obtained from a genomic DNA template. TCRdb re-derived calls from the reads in MiXCR, one entry per CDR3 protein. This table holds under 350,000 distinct CDR3 sequences, roughly 59% found once. Sequenced material: sorted CD4+, CD8+, or CD8+CD57+ T cells (not recorded which) from PBMCs. Receptor source: a human donor with aplastic anemia.

This clonotype has more than one count but fewer than ten. The rearrangement uses TRBV11-2 and TRBJ2-6; weak D call: TRBD2 (6 bases). The CDR3 loop spans 18 amino acids. Germline assignment: CDR1 SGHAT and CDR2 FQNNGV. V was shortened by 2 bases and J by 4 bases, with 18 bases between the two germline ends. CDR3 in DNA: TGTGCCAGCAGCTTAAAGGGCCCCCGGGCGGGGGGGGCCAACGTCCTGACTTTC. Protein: CASSLKGPRAGGANVLTF. The full variable domain, in which reference TRBV11-2 and TRBJ2-6 provide the parts outside the CDR3, is EAGVAQSPRYKIIEKRQSVAFWCNPISGHATLYWYQQILGQGPKLLIQFQNNGVVDDSQLPKDRFSAERLKGVDSTLKIQPAKLEDSAVYLCASSLKGPRAGGANVLTFGAGSRLTVL.

This clonotype was observed at least ten times. The gene calls are TRBV11-2 and TRBJ2-5; the match to TRBD2 covers 10 bases. This CDR3 has 15 residues. Germline V gene sequence: CDR1 SGHAT, CDR2 FQNNGV. Unmatched junction bases numbered 5, after V lost 2 bases and J lost 5 bases. The CDR3 DNA is TGTGCCAGCAGCTTACAGCGGGGGGGCTTGGAGACCCAGTACTTC. Translation: CASSLQRGGLETQYF. Full variable domain (remainder filled in from reference TRBV11-2 and TRBJ2-5): EAGVAQSPRYKIIEKRQSVAFWCNPISGHATLYWYQQILGQGPKLLIQFQNNGVVDDSQLPKDRFSAERLKGVDSTLKIQPAKLEDSAVYLCASSLQRGGLETQYFGPGTRLLVL.

This clonotype was recorded at least ten times. This chain joins TRBV15 and TRBJ1-2; possible D gene TRBD1, 6 bases. V was shortened by 0 bases and J by 2 bases, with 10 bases between the two germline ends. This CDR3 has 15 residues. The germline V gene encodes CDR1 LNHNV and CDR2 YYDKDF (reference sequence). The CDR3 spells CATSRDPTGNYGYTF. CDR3 nucleotides: TGTGCCACCAGCAGAGATCCAACAGGGAACTATGGCTACACCTTC.

The CDR3 protein is CASSAGMGSYNEQFF. CDR3 bases: TGTGCCAGCAGTGCGGGGATGGGGTCCTACAATGAGCAGTTCTTC. The V call is TRBV25-1, the J call TRBJ2-1; perhaps TRBD2 as D (5 bases). CDR3 length: 15 amino acids. The V end was cut by 4 bases, the J end by 1 base, with 11 bases between. Germline values: CDR1 MGHDK, CDR2 SYGVNS.

With regard to this clonotype: The junction and the germline gene differ at one end; a read error may be behind it. The J gene is TRBJ2-2, the V gene TRBV7-9, with no clear D. The germline CDR1 and CDR2 sequences are SEHNR and FQNEAQ (reference sequence). The CDR3 is 15 residues long. In DNA, the CDR3 is TGTGCCAGCAGCTTGTGGCGGAACTCCTACAATGAGCAGTTTTTT. Protein product: CASSLWRNSYNEQFF.

The chain couples TRBV9 to TRBJ2-7; 12 bases fit TRBD2. Trimming cost V 0 bases and J 3 bases; bases outside gene matches: 4. The CDR3 extends over 16 amino acids. The V gene's germline CDR1 is SGDLS and CDR2 YYNGEE. CDR3 bases: TGTGCCAGCAGCGTAGGACTAGCGGGAGTCGGCTACGAGCAGTACTTC. This translates into CASSVGLAGVGYEQYF.

This clonotype occurred many times. V gene TRBV10-2 combines with J gene TRBJ1-5; D is perhaps TRBD1 (6 bases). Germline lookup yields CDR1 WSHSY and CDR2 SAAADI. This CDR3 is 14 amino acids long. The V end lost 8 bases, the J end lost 10 bases, and 21 bases lay between the germline ends. CDR3 loop: CASGLRGGPSPQHF. The CDR3 region has the DNA TGCGCCAGCGGACTGAGGGGGGGCCCTTCTCCCCAGCATTTT.

The rearrangement joins TRBV7-8 to TRBJ1-6; D call uncertain. Trimming removed 1 base at V and 13 bases at J, with 11 bases between. The CDR3 covers 13 residues. Germline V gene lookup returns CDR1 SGHVS and CDR2 FQNEAQ. CDR3 sequence: CASSLGEHQPLHF. The CDR3 nucleotides are TGTGCCAGCAGCTTAGGAGAGCATCAGCCCCTCCACTTT.

DNA of the CDR3: TGTGCCAGCAGCTTTCGGTTGGGTGGGACTGAAGCTTTCTTT. It specifies CASSFRLGGTEAFF. V is TRBV7-9 and J is TRBJ1-1; D not resolved. The germline V gene encodes CDR1 SEHNR and CDR2 FQNEAQ (reference sequence). The CDR3 is 14 residues long. V shed 3 bases and J shed 5 bases, with 13 bases lying between them. The entire variable domain, with the rest obtained from reference TRBV7-9 and TRBJ1-1, is as follows: DTGVSQNPRHKITKRGQNVTFRCDPISEHNRLYWYRQTLGQGPEFLTYFQNEAQLEKSRLLSDRFSAERPKGSFSTLEIQRTEQGDSAMYLCASSFRLGGTEAFFGQGTRLTVV.

The genes are TRBV12-3 or TRBV12-4 and TRBJ2-1; 8 positions match TRBD2. The ends lost 3 bases at V and 7 bases at J; junction bases unmatched: 2. The CDR3 extends over 13 amino acids. CDR3 bases: TGTGCCAGCAGTTTTCCGGGAGGGAATGAGCAGTTCTTC. Amino acid sequence: CASSFPGGNEQFF.

The V gene is TRBV9, the J gene TRBJ1-2; D perhaps matches TRBD1 (5 bases). Germline V CDR1 and CDR2: SGDLS, YYNGEE. V was trimmed by 0 bases and J by 0 bases, leaving 6 bases between them. The CDR3 spans 14 residues. This CDR3 reads CASSVGTPNYGYTF. In nucleotides, the CDR3 is TGTGCCAGCAGCGTAGGGACACCTAACTATGGCTACACCTTC. Filled out from reference TRBV9 and TRBJ1-2, the complete variable domain reads DSGVTQTPKHLITATGQRVTLRCSPRSGDLSVYWYQQSLDQGLQFLIQYYNGEERAKGNILERFSAQQFPDLHSELNLSSLELGDSALYFCASSVGTPNYGYTFGSGTRLTVV.

This chain uses TRBV19 with TRBJ1-1, with 7 bases lining up with TRBD1. Germline values: CDR1 LNHDA, CDR2 SQIVND (reference sequence). The CDR3 has 15 amino acids. Trimming removed 5 bases from V and 4 bases from J; junction bases left unmatched: 10. The CDR3 DNA reads as TGTGCCAGTAGTTTCCTGACAGGGCAGAGCACTGAAGCTTTCTTT. Amino acid sequence: CASSFLTGQSTEAFF.

About this clonotype: One end of the junction varies from germline; a read error may be responsible. The chain has TRBV19 and TRBJ2-2, with D tentatively TRBD1 (6 bases). CDR1 is LNHDA, CDR2 SQIVND, per germline (reference sequence). CDR3 length: 15 amino acids. The CDR3 loop reads CASGRVGTAPGELFF. CDR3 coding DNA: TGTGCCAGTGGTAGGGTAGGGACGGCCCCAGGGGAGCTGTTCTTT.

The gene calls are TRBV19 and TRBJ1-2; TRBD1 aligns across 7 bases. The CDR3 runs to 15 residues. CDR1 and CDR2 (germline): LNHDA, SQIVND (reference sequence). Unmatched junction bases numbered 9, after V lost 6 bases and J lost 2 bases. CDR3 sequence reads: CASSQGRGGNYGYTF. For the CDR3, the DNA is TGTGCCAGTAGCCAAGGCAGGGGGGGAAACTATGGCTACACCTTC.